This entry is about one T cell receptor beta chain. The data belong to a study of cytomegalovirus exposure and HLA in healthy donors. Produced via immunoSEQ multiplex PCR; TCRdb's table is partial and in-frame only. The sample comprises fewer than 80,000 clones, nearly 96% of which are singletons, and roughly 4.5% rests with the top ten. From germline, CDR1 is MDHEN and CDR2 SYDVKM. The V and J ends lost 6 bases and 6 bases respectively, with 12 bases between them. This CDR3 comprises 12 residues. The sequence was collected from a young woman in good health and CMV-seropositive. The sample was PBMCs. The chain has TRBV28 and TRBJ2-7, with D perhaps matching TRBD1 (6 bases). CDR3 DNA: TGTGCCAGCAGATACAGGGCCGGCGAGCAGTACTTC. Its translation: CASRYRAGEQYF. The full variable domain, its missing parts supplied by reference TRBV28 and TRBJ2-7, is DVKVTQSSRYLVKRTGEKVFLECVQDMDHENMFWYRQDPGLGLRLIYFSYDVKMKEKGDIPEGYSVSREKKERFSLILESASTNQTSMYLCASRYRAGEQYFGPGTRLTVT.